A single sample gave rise to the 20 T cell receptor beta chains below, sequenced in a study of cytomegalovirus exposure and HLA in healthy donors. Both 60 Vbeta primers and 13 Jbeta primers went into the PCR. Profiled with immunoSEQ multiplex PCR; TCRdb holds only in-frame clones, not every one. The data show about 120,000 clones, with around three quarters seen just once and more than 2.5% held by the top ten. The sequenced material came from PBMCs. These receptors came from a woman between 50 and 59 years old in good health and CMV-seronegative.

The chain is built from TRBV30 and TRBJ1-5, with D possibly TRBD1 on 6 matching bases. Germline CDR1 is GTSNPN and CDR2 is SVGIG (reference sequence). CDR3 length: 15 amino acids. V lost 3 bases and J 0 bases, leaving 12 bases between the germline ends. The CDR3 sequence is CAWSATGTSNQPQHF. The CDR3 DNA reads TGTGCCTGGAGCGCTACAGGGACTAGCAATCAGCCCCAGCATTTT.

This clone was seen a handful of times. The genes are TRBV5-1 and TRBJ2-2, with no clear D. Per germline, CDR1 SGHRS and CDR2 YFSETQ. The CDR3 is made up of 13 amino acids. V lost 1 base to trimming and J lost 4 bases, with 5 bases between them. The CDR3: CASSLTGTGELFF. The CDR3 nucleotides read TGCGCCAGCAGCTTGACGGGCACCGGGGAGCTGTTTTTT. Full variable domain (outside the CDR3, taken from reference TRBV5-1 and TRBJ2-2): KAGVTQTPRYLIKTRGQQVTLSCSPISGHRSVSWYQQTPGQGLQFLFEYFSETQRNKGNFPGRFSGRQFSNSRSEMNVSTLELGDSALYLCASSLTGTGELFFGEGSRLTVL.

This clone was counted only a few times. The chain recombines TRBV6-5 with TRBJ2-1, with D maybe TRBD2 (5 bases). The germline V gene has CDR1 MNHEY and CDR2 SVGAGI. This CDR3 has 11 residues. The V end lost 5 bases, the J end lost 11 bases, and 10 bases lay between the germline ends. The CDR3: CASSPGGQQFF. CDR3 DNA: TGTGCCAGCAGTCCGGGCGGGCAGCAGTTCTTC.

This clone came up a few times. The J gene is TRBJ1-5, the V gene TRBV7-2, with 8 bases that match TRBD1. The germline V gene encodes CDR1 SGHTA and CDR2 FQGNSA. Trimming at V came to 5 bases and at J to 3 bases, leaving 9 bases not matched to a gene. CDR3 length equals 16 residues. CDR3 loop: CASSTTTGVANQPQHF. DNA of the CDR3: TGTGCCAGCAGCACCACGACAGGGGTCGCCAATCAGCCCCAGCATTTT. The complete variable domain, with remaining parts taken from reference TRBV7-2 and TRBJ1-5, reads GAGVSQSPSNKVTEKGKDVELRCDPISGHTALYWYRQSLGQGLEFLIYFQGNSAPDKSGLPSDRFSAERTGGSVSTLTIQRTQQEDSAVYLCASSTTTGVANQPQHFGDGTRLSIL.

The chain carries TRBV7-8 and TRBJ2-7; D remains unclear. Trimming shortened V by 3 bases and J by 0 bases, and 15 bases separated the two germline ends. The CDR3 sequence is 16 residues long. From germline, CDR1 is SGHVS and CDR2 FQNEAQ. The CDR3 protein is CASSLIAADFSYEQYF. CDR3 sequence (DNA): TGTGCCAGCAGCTTGATAGCTGCGGATTTCTCCTACGAGCAGTACTTC.

This clone was detected only once. V usage is TRBV19 and J usage is TRBJ2-1, with 7 bases fitting TRBD2. Looked up from germline, CDR1 is LNHDA and CDR2 is SQIVND (reference sequence). This CDR3 is 16 amino acids long. J was trimmed by 2 bases and V by 6 bases; bases with no gene match: 10. This chain's CDR3 is CASSQPSGATYNEQFF. The CDR3 DNA reads TGTGCCAGTAGCCAACCCAGCGGGGCCACCTACAATGAGCAGTTCTTC.

The rearrangement links TRBV6-5 to TRBJ1-2; maybe TRBD1 (6 bases). V gave up 0 bases and J gave up 4 bases, with 9 bases separating them. Germline CDR1 MNHEY, CDR2 SVGAGI. This CDR3 has 14 residues. This CDR3 reads CASSYSAGVYGYTF. The CDR3 DNA is TGTGCCAGCAGTTACTCGGCAGGGGTCTATGGCTACACCTTC.

This clone was observed a few times. The genes are TRBV19 and TRBJ2-3; TRBD2 aligns across 7 bases. The ends lost 4 bases at V and 0 bases at J; junction bases unmatched: 1. Germline loops: CDR1 LNHDA, CDR2 SQIVND (reference sequence). The CDR3 consists of 14 residues. The CDR3 DNA reads as TGTGCCAGTAGTAGGACTAGAAGCACAGATACGCAGTATTTT. Amino acids: CASSRTRSTDTQYF.

The chain is built from TRBV27 and TRBJ2-5; 8 bases line up with TRBD1. The CDR3 consists of 15 residues. V was pared by 6 bases and J by 3 bases, with 9 bases of the junction left unmatched. CDR1 and CDR2 from the germline V gene are MNHEY and SMNVEV (reference sequence). CDR3 nucleotide sequence: TGTGCCAGCAGGCCCTACCTGGGACAGGAAGAGACCCAGTACTTC. It yields the protein CASRPYLGQEETQYF.

The chain links TRBV4-3 to TRBJ1-4; 9 nucleotides line up with TRBD1. The CDR3 length is 15 residues. Germline CDR1 and CDR2: LGHNA and YSLEER. After removal of 1 base from V and 14 bases from J, the junction contained 11 bases not matched to a gene. The CDR3 bases are TGCGCCAGCAGCCAAGGACAGGGGGGCTCGGAACTCCTGTTTTTT. Translation gives CASSQGQGGSELLFF.

The chain is built from TRBV19 and TRBJ1-2, with 7 bases identical to TRBD1. Looked up from germline, CDR1 is LNHDA and CDR2 is SQIVND (reference sequence). This CDR3 is built from 13 residues. J was trimmed by 5 bases and V by 7 bases; bases with no gene match: 7. Here the CDR3 reads CASNPGQLYGYTF. The CDR3 coding sequence is TGTGCCAGTAACCCGGGACAGCTTTATGGCTACACCTTC.

The rearrangement links TRBV7-3 to TRBJ2-1, with unresolved D. V lost 8 bases and J 9 bases, leaving 11 bases between the germline ends. The CDR3 consists of 11 residues. Germline-derived CDR1 and CDR2 are SGHTA and FQGTGA. The DNA for the CDR3 is TGTGCCAGCGGCAGAGGTGCTGAGCAGTTCTTC. Protein: CASGRGAEQFF.

This chain joins TRBV28 and TRBJ2-7, with 7 bases lining up with TRBD1. Per germline, CDR1 MDHEN and CDR2 SYDVKM. This CDR3 contains 14 residues. V trimming: 6 bases; J trimming: 3 bases; junction bases outside the gene matches: 8. Here the CDR3 reads CASSTLDRYYEQYF. CDR3 sequence (DNA): TGTGCCAGCAGCACCCTGGACAGGTACTACGAGCAGTACTTC.

This rearrangement joins TRBV9 to TRBJ2-3, with 9 bases aligning to TRBD2. J lost 2 bases, V lost 0 bases, and 4 bases had no gene match. The CDR3 has 16 amino acids. Germline V gene lookup returns CDR1 SGDLS and CDR2 YYNGEE. The DNA of the CDR3 is TGTGCCAGCAGCGTAGTGGCGGGAGGGGACACAGATACGCAGTATTTT. Translated: CASSVVAGGDTDTQYF. The entire variable domain, with the rest obtained from reference TRBV9 and TRBJ2-3, is as follows: DSGVTQTPKHLITATGQRVTLRCSPRSGDLSVYWYQQSLDQGLQFLIQYYNGEERAKGNILERFSAQQFPDLHSELNLSSLELGDSALYFCASSVVAGGDTDTQYFGPGTRLTVL.

The J gene is TRBJ2-5, the V gene TRBV19, with TRBD2 matching 7 bases. CDR3 length: 13 amino acids. Trimming removed 4 bases from V and 2 bases from J; junction bases left unmatched: 1. From germline, CDR1 is LNHDA and CDR2 SQIVND (reference sequence). As DNA, the CDR3 is TGTGCCAGTAGTACTAGCGGACAAGAGACCCAGTACTTC. It translates to CASSTSGQETQYF.

V is TRBV28 and J is TRBJ2-6, with D tentatively TRBD1 (6 bases). CDR3 length equals 16 residues. Per the germline V gene, CDR1 is MDHEN and CDR2 is SYDVKM. V was trimmed by 8 bases and J by 3 bases, leaving 17 bases between them. CDR3 loop: CASSGTWAYGANVLTF. CDR3 nucleotide sequence: TGTGCCAGCTCCGGGACATGGGCCTATGGGGCCAACGTCCTGACTTTC.

CDR3 nucleotide sequence: TGTGCCAGCCTGGGGGACAGGGCGAAAGGCTACACCTTC. Translating it yields CASLGDRAKGYTF. The chain employs TRBV6-5 and TRBJ1-2; 9 bases match TRBD1. The CDR3 consists of 13 residues. J was trimmed by 8 bases and V by 8 bases; bases with no gene match: 9. The V gene's germline CDR1 is MNHEY and CDR2 SVGAGI.

Notes on this clone: An end of the junction differs from the germline gene, which may be a read error. J is TRBJ1-1 and V is TRBV7-9; 8 bases agree with TRBD1. CDR3 size: 16 residues. Germline V CDR1 and CDR2: SEHNR, FQNEAQ (reference sequence). CDR3 coding DNA: TGTTCCAGCAGCTTCGGGACAGGTGACCCGAACACTGAAGCTTTCTTT. Protein sequence: CSSSFGTGDPNTEAFF.

This clone was detected a few times. The chain has TRBV7-8 and TRBJ1-1; D not resolved. The CDR3 is 14 amino acids. V was shortened by 3 bases and J by 6 bases, with 14 bases between the two germline ends. The germline V gene encodes CDR1 SGHVS and CDR2 FQNEAQ. CDR3 sequence (DNA): TGTGCCAGCAGCTTTAACTCCAAAATACCTGAAGCTTTCTTT. Its translation: CASSFNSKIPEAFF.

In regard to this clone: At one end, the junction sequence differs from germline, possibly due to a read error. The CDR3: CSSSPRDGTEAFF. CDR3 coding DNA: TGTTCCAGCAGCCCACGGGATGGCACTGAAGCTTTCTTT. The chain uses TRBV7-9 and TRBJ1-1, with D hard to call. This CDR3 has 13 residues. Germline V CDR1 and CDR2: SEHNR, FQNEAQ (reference sequence).